One T cell receptor (beta chain) is described in this entry. What it binds is not known. This sample is part of a study of cytomegalovirus exposure and HLA in healthy donors. V was shortened by 4 bases and J by 5 bases, with 8 bases between the two germline ends. The CDR3 length is 11 residues. CDR1 and CDR2 (germline): GTSNPN, SVGIG (reference sequence). Findings and limits, study-wide: An assumption of roughly uniform sequencing depth across donors underlay the presence/absence analyses. Associated with HLA alleles at 0.05 false discovery rate in a later analysis were some 16,000 TCR beta sequences.

PCR involved 60 Vbeta and 13 Jbeta primers. The table came from immunoSEQ multiplex PCR; TCRdb's copy has only in-frame clones and leaves some out. Of fewer than 95,000 clones listed, roughly 85% are singletons. This chain uses TRBV30 with TRBJ2-5; D is possibly TRBD2 (5 bases). The source material was PBMCs. This clonotype was sampled from a man between 40 and 49 years old in good health and CMV-seropositive. The CDR3 bases are TGTGCCTGGAAGGAGGCGGAGACCCAGTACTTC. It translates to CAWKEAETQYF.